Below are 9 T cell receptor beta chains sequenced from a single sample in a study of T cell changes during pregnancy in multiple sclerosis. Measured with immunoSEQ multiplex PCR; TCRdb has only the in-frame clones, and not every one. The table has about 21,000 clones, approximately 90% seen once. Sequences were derived from CD8+ T cells from peripheral blood mononuclear cells, sampled in the second trimester of pregnancy. Source of these receptors: a female donor in good health, enrolled as a control in a pregnancy study.

This clone was seen only a few times. J is TRBJ2-6 and V is TRBV29-1, with D maybe TRBD2 (5 bases). The V gene lost 7 bases and the J gene lost 0 bases, with 10 bases spanning the gap. CDR1 and CDR2 (germline): SQVTM, ANQGSEA. CDR3 size: 14 residues. DNA for the CDR3: TGCAGCGCCAGAGGGAGCTCTGGGGCCAACGTCCTGACTTTC. It is translated as CSARGSSGANVLTF.

CDR3 residues: CASTGGGPGGYTF. The CDR3 DNA reads TGTGCCAGCACAGGGGGCGGGCCCGGTGGCTACACCTTC. This chain links TRBV2 with TRBJ1-2; 8 nucleotides agree with TRBD1. CDR1 SNHLY and CDR2 FYNNEI come from the germline V gene. V dropped 7 bases and J dropped 7; count of bases not matched to a gene: 8. The CDR3 is made up of 13 amino acids.

V and J are TRBV27 and TRBJ2-7, with D perhaps matching TRBD1 (6 bases). The germline CDR1 and CDR2 sequences are MNHEY and SMNVEV (reference sequence). The CDR3 extends over 13 amino acids. Trimming removed 4 bases from V and 6 bases from J, with 13 bases in between. The CDR3 DNA reads TGTGCCAGCAGTTCACTCCAGGGGACCGAGCAGTACTTC. Translated: CASSSLQGTEQYF.

The chain employs TRBV5-4 and TRBJ2-1; D is perhaps TRBD1 (6 bases). The CDR3 extends over 13 amino acids. The germline CDR1 and CDR2 sequences are SGHNT and YYREEE (reference sequence). V dropped 1 base and J dropped 10 bases, with 12 bases sitting between them. CDR3 DNA: TGTGCCAGCAGCTTGCTTGCAGGGGACGAGCAGTTCTTC. As protein: CASSLLAGDEQFF.

The rearrangement uses TRBV27 and TRBJ2-7, with 8 nucleotides matching TRBD2. Trimming at V came to 3 bases and at J to 2 bases, leaving 6 bases not matched to a gene. Per the germline V gene, CDR1 is MNHEY and CDR2 is SMNVEV (reference sequence). The CDR3 spans 15 residues. CDR3 DNA sequence: TGTGCCAGCAGTTTCCGGGGGGGGACCACCTACGAGCAGTACTTC. As protein: CASSFRGGTTYEQYF.

The genes are TRBV28 and TRBJ1-5, with 9 bases matching TRBD1. This CDR3 is built from 15 residues. Germline V gene lookup returns CDR1 MDHEN and CDR2 SYDVKM. Trimming removed 8 bases from V and 10 bases from J; junction bases left unmatched: 15. CDR3 nucleotides: TGTGCCAGCGGCTCGACAGGGGGTCTTTATTATCCCCAGCATTTT. Protein sequence: CASGSTGGLYYPQHF.

V and J are TRBV7-9 and TRBJ2-7; D not certain. The CDR3 is made up of 14 amino acids. The germline gives CDR1 SEHNR, CDR2 FQNEAQ (reference sequence). V lost 4 bases, J lost 2 bases, and 12 bases lay in between. CDR3 region: CASSSPSRAYEQYF. DNA of the CDR3: TGTGCCAGCAGCTCTCCCTCTAGAGCCTACGAGCAGTACTTC.

The chain joins TRBV9 to TRBJ2-7; 10 bases align to TRBD2. Losses at the gene ends were 4 bases for V and 3 bases for J; bases not matched to a gene: 10. The CDR3 has 16 residues. Germline V gene lookup returns CDR1 SGDLS and CDR2 YYNGEE. Here the CDR3 DNA reads TGTGCCAGCAGCCCTTATAGCGGGAGGCCGTTCTACGAGCAGTACTTC. Protein sequence: CASSPYSGRPFYEQYF.

V usage is TRBV29-1 and J usage is TRBJ1-1; the match to TRBD1 covers 10 bases. After removal of 5 bases from V and 4 bases from J, the junction contained 7 bases not matched to a gene. Germline V CDR1 and CDR2: SQVTM, ANQGSEA. This CDR3 spans 14 amino acids. CDR3 nucleotides: TGCAGCGTTCTAAACTGGACAGGGGGCACTGAAGCTTTCTTT. Amino acids: CSVLNWTGGTEAFF.